This entry concerns a single T cell receptor beta chain. Antigen: not known. Source study methods: In the immunoSEQ data, sequences were junction-only and lacked quality scores, so filtering differed. Assay used: immunoSEQ multiplex PCR; TCRdb lists only in-frame clones, some missing. The DNA gave D and trimming, while V, J and clone size come from that table. The table includes 2 million to 2.5 million clones, just under 95% detected once. The V gene lost 1 base and the J gene lost 6 bases, with 4 bases spanning the gap. This CDR3 region has 12 residues. CDR1 and CDR2 from the germline V gene are SGHNT and YYREEE (reference sequence). This sample was included in a study of shared clonotypes between healthy human individuals. Notes on the study in general: Depth was large, yet rarefaction showed that sorted-subset sequencing was incomplete.

This receptor was obtained from a man younger than 35 in good health. Some clones in this sample may be carry-over from other donors' samples. Source material: naive CD4+ T cells from PBMCs. As for subset: CD45RA+ positively selected. This chain links TRBV5-4 with TRBJ2-2; D gene uncertain. The CDR3 DNA reads as TGTGCCAGCAGCTTGTTGCCCGGGGAGCTGTTTTTT. Protein product: CASSLLPGELFF.